This T cell receptor (beta chain) was identified during a study of vaccination effects on CD4 cells after COVID-19. Across the whole study: Two doses of BNT162b2 or mRNA-1273 vaccine were administered to participants.

In the case of this clone: Its antigen is unidentified.

Assay used: immunoSEQ multiplex PCR; TCRdb lists only in-frame clones, some missing. In the table there are 20,000 to 30,000 clones, approximately 62% of which are singletons. Peptide-pool stimulation followed by sequencing identified expanded antigen-specific CD4+ clonotypes in the ViraFEST assay. Culture proceeded for 9 to 11 days, and CD4+ T cells were then isolated. Confirmation by PCR established that the person had SARS-CoV-2 infection between March and December 2020. The researchers cultured some 2 million PBMC per well with 7.5 to 10 IU/ml IL-2 and roughly 9.2 ug/ml peptides. The CDR3 contains 14 residues. Germline V gene sequence: CDR1 SEHNR, CDR2 FQNEAQ (reference sequence). The J segment lost 5 bases and the V segment lost 5 bases, leaving 6 bases of the junction unmatched.

This sequence joins TRBV7-9 and TRBJ1-5, with 7 bases lining up with TRBD1. The material sequenced was CD4+ T cells from PBMCs cultured with SARS-CoV-2 spike peptides, taken before COVID-19 vaccination. This TCR derives from a human donor who had a prior SARS-CoV-2 infection. CDR3 bases: TGTGCCAGCAGCCCGACCACAGGGGATCAGCCCCAGCATTTT. This encodes CASSPTTGDQPQHF.